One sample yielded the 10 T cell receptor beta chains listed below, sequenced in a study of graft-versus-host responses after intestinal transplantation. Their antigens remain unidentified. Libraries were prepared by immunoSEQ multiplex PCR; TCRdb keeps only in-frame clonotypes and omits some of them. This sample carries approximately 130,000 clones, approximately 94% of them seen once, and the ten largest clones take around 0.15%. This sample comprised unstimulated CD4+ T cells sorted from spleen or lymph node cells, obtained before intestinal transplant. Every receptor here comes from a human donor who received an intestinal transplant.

The CDR3 DNA reads TGTGCTAGTGGTTTGGGGGGAGGACAGCCCCAGCATTTT. Protein sequence: CASGLGGGQPQHF. The chain combines TRBV12-5 with TRBJ1-5; D is uncertain. The CDR3 contains 13 residues. V was cut by 1 base and J by 7 bases, with 8 bases left in between. Germline CDR1 and CDR2: LGHNT and FRNRAP.

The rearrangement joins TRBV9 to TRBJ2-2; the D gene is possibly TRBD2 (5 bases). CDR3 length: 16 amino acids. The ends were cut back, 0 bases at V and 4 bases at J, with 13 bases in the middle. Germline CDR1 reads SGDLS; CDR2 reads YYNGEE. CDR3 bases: TGTGCCAGCAGCGTAGGGGTTGGAGGAAGCACCGGGGAGCTGTTTTTT. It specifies CASSVGVGGSTGELFF.

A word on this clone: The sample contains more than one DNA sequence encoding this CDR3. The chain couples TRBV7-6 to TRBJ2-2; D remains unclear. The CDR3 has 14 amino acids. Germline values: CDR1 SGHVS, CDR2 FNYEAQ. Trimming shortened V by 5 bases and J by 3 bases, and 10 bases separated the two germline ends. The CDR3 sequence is CASSIDGDTGELFF. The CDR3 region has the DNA TGTGCCAGCAGCATAGACGGCGACACCGGGGAGCTGTTTTTT.

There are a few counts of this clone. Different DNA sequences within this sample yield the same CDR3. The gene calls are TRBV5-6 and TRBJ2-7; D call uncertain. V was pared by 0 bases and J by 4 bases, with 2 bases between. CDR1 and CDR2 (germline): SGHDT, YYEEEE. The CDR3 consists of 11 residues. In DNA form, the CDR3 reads TGTGCCAGCAGCTTGGGATACGAGCAGTACTTC. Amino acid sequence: CASSLGYEQYF.

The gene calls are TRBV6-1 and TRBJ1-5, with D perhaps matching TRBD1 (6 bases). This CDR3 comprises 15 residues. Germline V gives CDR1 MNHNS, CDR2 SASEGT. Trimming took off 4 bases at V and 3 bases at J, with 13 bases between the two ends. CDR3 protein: CASSGIQGYNQPQHF. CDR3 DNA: TGTGCCAGCAGTGGAATACAGGGTTACAATCAGCCCCAGCATTTT.

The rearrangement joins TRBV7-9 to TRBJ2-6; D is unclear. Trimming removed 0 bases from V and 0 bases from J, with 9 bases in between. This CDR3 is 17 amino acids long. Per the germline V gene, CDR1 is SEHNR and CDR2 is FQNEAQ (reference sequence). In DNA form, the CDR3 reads TGTGCCAGCAGCTTAGCAGTTCGGTTCTCTGGGGCCAACGTCCTGACTTTC. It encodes CASSLAVRFSGANVLTF.

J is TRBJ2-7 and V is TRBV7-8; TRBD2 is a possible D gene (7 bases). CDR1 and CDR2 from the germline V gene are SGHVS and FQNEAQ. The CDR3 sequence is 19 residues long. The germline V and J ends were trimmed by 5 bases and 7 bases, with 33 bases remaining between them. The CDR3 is CASSTSSSPPRGPGEEQYF. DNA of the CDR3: TGTGCCAGCAGCACTAGTTCCTCCCCCCCGCGGGGGCCCGGTGAGGAGCAGTACTTC.

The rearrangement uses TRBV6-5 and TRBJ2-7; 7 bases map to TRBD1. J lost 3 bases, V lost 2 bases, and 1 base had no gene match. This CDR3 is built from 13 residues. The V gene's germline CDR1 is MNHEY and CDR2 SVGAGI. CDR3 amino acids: CASSYDRDYEQYF. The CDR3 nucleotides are TGTGCCAGCAGTTACGACAGGGACTACGAGCAGTACTTC.

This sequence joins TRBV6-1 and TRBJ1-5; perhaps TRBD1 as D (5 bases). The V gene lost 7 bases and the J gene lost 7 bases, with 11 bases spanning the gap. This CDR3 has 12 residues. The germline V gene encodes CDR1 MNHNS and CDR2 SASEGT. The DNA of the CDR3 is TGTGCCAGCAAAACGGGGACCCAGCCCCAGCATTTT. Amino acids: CASKTGTQPQHF.

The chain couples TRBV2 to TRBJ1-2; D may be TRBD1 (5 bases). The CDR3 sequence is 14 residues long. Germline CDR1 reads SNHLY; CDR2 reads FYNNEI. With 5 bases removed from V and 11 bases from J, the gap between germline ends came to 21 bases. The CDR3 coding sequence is TGTGCCAGCAGTCAGGGAACGACAGTCGAAGTATACACCTTC. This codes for CASSQGTTVEVYTF.